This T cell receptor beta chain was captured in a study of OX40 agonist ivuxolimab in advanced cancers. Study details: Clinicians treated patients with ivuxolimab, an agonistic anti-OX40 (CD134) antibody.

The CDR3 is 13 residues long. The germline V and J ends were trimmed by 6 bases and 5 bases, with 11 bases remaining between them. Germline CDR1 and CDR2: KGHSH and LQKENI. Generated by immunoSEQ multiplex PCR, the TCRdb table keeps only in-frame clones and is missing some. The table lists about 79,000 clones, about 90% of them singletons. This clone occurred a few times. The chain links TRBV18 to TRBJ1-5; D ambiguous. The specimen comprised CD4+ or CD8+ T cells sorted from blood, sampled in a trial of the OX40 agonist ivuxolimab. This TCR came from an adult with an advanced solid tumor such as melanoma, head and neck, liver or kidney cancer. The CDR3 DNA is TGTGCCAGCTCCCTGGGTTTCGATCAGCCCCAGCATTTT. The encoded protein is CASSLGFDQPQHF.